These T cell receptor beta chains were read from a single sample in a study of T cell responses to AZD1222 COVID-19 vaccine. Libraries were prepared by immunoSEQ multiplex PCR; TCRdb keeps only in-frame clonotypes and omits some of them. The data show about 150,000 clones, more than 85% seen once. The sequenced sample was peripheral blood, obtained after recovery from COVID-19. These receptors were taken from an adult who had recovered from COVID-19. CDR3s include the opening cysteine and the closing phenylalanine or tryptophan. A D gene is named only where the DNA matches it firmly. Clone size is given for some rows only: seen once, a few or many times, or a class if the clone is expanded.

size	D	V	J	DNA	CDR3
once	TRBD1	TRBV12-5	TRBJ1-2	TGTGCTAGTGAGACCGGGACAGGTTATGATGGCTACACCTTC	CASETGTGYDGYTF
NA	NA	TRBV19	TRBJ2-3	TGTGCCAGTAGTGTGGGTCGGCTATTCACAGATACGCAGTATTTT	CASSVGRLFTDTQYF
NA	NA	TRBV2	TRBJ1-4	TGTGCCAGCAGGGCGGGGCAGGCATTTAGTGAAAAACTGTTTTTT	CASRAGQAFSEKLFF
NA	NA	TRBV18	TRBJ1-4	TGTGCCAGCTCACCAGGCAACGATAATGAAAAACTGTTTTTT	CASSPGNDNEKLFF
once	TRBD1	TRBV6-1	TRBJ1-2	TGTGCCAGCAGTGACGGGACAGGGAATGGCTACACCTTC	CASSDGTGNGYTF
NA	NA	TRBV9	TRBJ1-1	TGTGCCAGCAGCCTGCGACAGGAGACTGAAGCTTTCTTT	CASSLRQETEAFF
NA	NA	TRBV5-1	TRBJ1-2	TGCGCCAGCAGCTCGCCCGGGACTGCCAACTATGGCTACACCTTC	CASSSPGTANYGYTF
NA	NA	TRBV6-6	TRBJ2-7	TGTGCCAGCAGTTACTCGAGTTCGGACATGGGCTACGAGCAGTACTTC	CASSYSSSDMGYEQYF
NA	TRBD1	TRBV10-3	TRBJ2-1	TGTGCCATCCAGGTAGAGACAGGGAAGTACAATGAGCAGTTCTTC	CAIQVETGKYNEQFF
once	TRBD1	TRBV28	TRBJ1-2	TGTGCCAGCAGGTTGACAGGGCTTAACTATGGCTACACCTTC	CASRLTGLNYGYTF
NA	NA	TRBV4-1	TRBJ1-1	TGCGCCAGCAGCCAAGGAGCCGGCAGGTGGGGCACTGAAGCTTTCTTT	CASSQGAGRWGTEAFF
NA	NA	TRBV7-9	TRBJ2-7	TGTGCCAGCAGCCAGGGACCGTTATCCTACGAGCAGTACTTC	CASSQGPLSYEQYF
NA	TRBD1	TRBV29-1	TRBJ1-1	TGCAGCGTTGCCCGACAGGGGGGAACTGAAGCTTTCTTT	CSVARQGGTEAFF
NA	NA	TRBV7-2	TRBJ2-6	TGTGCCAGCAGCTTAGCGGTACCAGGGGCTAACGGGGCCAACGTCCTGACTTTC	CASSLAVPGANGANVLTF
NA	NA	TRBV15	TRBJ1-2	TGTGCCACCAGCAGAGGTGGGGGTTCGAGTGGCTACACCTTC	CATSRGGGSSGYTF
NA	TRBD1	TRBV15	TRBJ1-2	TGTGCCACCAGCAGGAGGACAGGGGGCGCGGGGGGTGGCTACACCTTC	CATSRRTGGAGGGYTF
NA	TRBD2	TRBV3-1/TRBV3-2	TRBJ2-1	TGTGCCAGCAGCCCGGGGGGGATCTCCTACAATGAGCAGTTCTTC	CASSPGGISYNEQFF
NA	NA	TRBV5-1	TRBJ2-7	TGCGCCAGCAGCTTGTCAACGAGGGGAGGAAACTCCTACGAGCAGTACTTC	CASSLSTRGGNSYEQYF
NA	TRBD1	TRBV28	TRBJ1-5	TGTGCCAGCAGAGGTATGGGGACAGCGAGCAATCAGCCCCAGCATTTT	CASRGMGTASNQPQHF
NA	NA	TRBV19	TRBJ1-1	TGTGCCAGTAGTATAGCATGGGTCTTGAATACTGAAGCTTTCTTT	CASSIAWVLNTEAFF
NA	NA	TRBV5-1	TRBJ2-5	TGCGCCAGCAGCTTACAGGTGGATGGCGAGACCCAGTACTTC	CASSLQVDGETQYF
NA	NA	TRBV29-1	TRBJ1-2	TGCAGCGTTGATTTAACGCTTGGCTACACCTTC	CSVDLTLGYTF
NA	NA	TRBV6-5	TRBJ2-2	TGTGCCAGCACCACCACCGGGCAGCACACCGGGGAGCTGTTTTTT	CASTTTGQHTGELFF
NA	NA	TRBV7-3	TRBJ1-1	TGTGCCAGCAGCCCGGGACACCGGGTCCCTAACACTGAAGCTTTCTTT	CASSPGHRVPNTEAFF
NA	NA	TRBV7-9	TRBJ1-2	TGTGCCAGCAGCTTAGGGGACGGCGAATATGGCTACACCTTC	CASSLGDGEYGYTF
NA	NA	TRBV2	TRBJ2-2	TGTGCCAGCAGTGAAGCGCTGGAGAACACCGGGGAGCTGTTTTTT	CASSEALENTGELFF
NA	NA	TRBV30	TRBJ1-1	TGTGCCTGCTCCGGGACATCTTCTCAAGCTTTCTTT	CACSGTSSQAFF
NA	TRBD1	TRBV5-1	TRBJ2-3	TGCGCCAGCAGCACCGGGACAGGGGCACGCACAGATACGCAGTATTTT	CASSTGTGARTDTQYF
NA	NA	TRBV19	TRBJ1-6	TGTGCCAGTAGTATGGGGACCGTCGTTAATTCACCCCTCCACTTT	CASSMGTVVNSPLHF
NA	NA	TRBV9	TRBJ2-1	TGTGCCAGCAGCACGGGGGAACTCCGCTCCTACAATGAGCAGTTCTTC	CASSTGELRSYNEQFF
NA	NA	TRBV2	TRBJ2-5	TGTGCCAGCAGTGAACCAGGCAGGGGCGAGACCCAGTACTTC	CASSEPGRGETQYF
once	NA	TRBV19	TRBJ1-2	TGTGCCAGTGGACTACATGGCTACACCTTC	CASGLHGYTF
NA	NA	TRBV28	TRBJ2-7	TGTGCCTCCATGGAGGGGGGCTACGAGCAGTACTTC	CASMEGGYEQYF
few	NA	TRBV12-3/TRBV12-4	TRBJ2-1	TGTGCCAGCAGCCCTACTGCGGGTGAGCAGTTCTTC	CASSPTAGEQFF
few	TRBD2	TRBV25-1	TRBJ2-6	TGTGCCAGCAGTGAGGCTAGCGGAGTAGTGGGGGCCAACGTCCTGACTTTC	CASSEASGVVGANVLTF
NA	NA	TRBV9	TRBJ2-7	TGTGCCAGCAGCGCCGGCGGGCTACCAGGTGAAGAGCAGTACTTC	CASSAGGLPGEEQYF
NA	NA	TRBV7-9	TRBJ1-3	TGTGCCAGCAGCTTAGCCATATCGAACTCTGGAAACACCATATATTTT	CASSLAISNSGNTIYF
NA	NA	TRBV7-8	TRBJ2-7	TGTGCCAGCAGCCCCCTTCGCCACTCCTACGAGCAGTACTTC	CASSPLRHSYEQYF
NA	NA	TRBV5-1	TRBJ1-1	TGCGCCAGCAGCTTAGTGGACAACACTGAAGCTTTCTTT	CASSLVDNTEAFF
NA	TRBD1	TRBV7-9	TRBJ1-4	TGTGCCAGCAGTCAGCCGACAGGGGCGGGTAATGAAAAACTGTTTTTT	CASSQPTGAGNEKLFF
few	TRBD1	TRBV7-9	TRBJ1-2	TGTGCCAGCAGCCCGGGACAGACCTATGGCTACACCTTC	CASSPGQTYGYTF
NA	TRBD1	TRBV9	TRBJ1-2	TGTGCCAGCAGCGTAGCTACGACAGGGTCTGGCTACACCTTC	CASSVATTGSGYTF
NA	NA	TRBV3-1/TRBV3-2	TRBJ1-1	TGTGCCAGCAGCCTCAGGGAGACGAACACTGAAGCTTTCTTT	CASSLRETNTEAFF
NA	TRBD1	TRBV3-1/TRBV3-2	TRBJ2-2	TGTGCCAGCAGTCCTACAGGGGCGCATTCCGGGGAGCTGTTTTTT	CASSPTGAHSGELFF
NA	NA	TRBV7-2	TRBJ2-5	TGTGCCAGCAGGACGGCCTGGGGGACAGAGACCCAGTACTTC	CASRTAWGTETQYF
NA	NA	TRBV6-1	TRBJ1-2	TGTGCCAGCAGTGAATGGACGGATGCCTGGGCTGGGGGCTACACCTTC	CASSEWTDAWAGGYTF
NA	NA	TRBV29-1	TRBJ1-1	TGCAGCGTTGAAAGACAGGCGAACACTGAAGCTTTCTTT	CSVERQANTEAFF
NA	TRBD1	TRBV28	TRBJ1-2	TGTGCCAGCAGGGATGACAGGGACTATGGCTACACCTTC	CASRDDRDYGYTF
NA	NA	TRBV7-9	TRBJ1-3	TGTGCCAGCAGCTTAGCCCGGGGGCGAAACACCATATATTTT	CASSLARGRNTIYF
few	TRBD2	TRBV5-4	TRBJ2-3	TGTGCCAGCAGCTTAGTTAGCGGGGGGACAGATACGCAGTATTTT	CASSLVSGGTDTQYF
once	NA	TRBV11-2	TRBJ1-1	TGTGCCAGCAGCGTAAGGCAAGTGAACACTGAAGCTTTCTTT	CASSVRQVNTEAFF